These 22 T cell receptor beta chains came from one sample sequenced in a study of post-analysis software for immune sequencing data. These receptors have no known antigen. Unique molecular identifiers tagged the TCR beta cDNA libraries. TCRdb re-derived calls from the PCR reads in MiXCR, one entry per CDR3 protein. The data show roughly 400,000 distinct CDR3 sequences, 39% seen once. The study's findings and limits: A handful of TRBV segments were significantly more frequent in patients than in controls. TRBV5-6, TRBV5-1 and TRBV20-1 were among these segments.

The sample taken for sequencing was blood. These receptors came from a girl aged 2 to 10 with multiple sclerosis.

In its sample, this clonotype was seen a few times. The chain is built from TRBV10-3 and TRBJ2-5; tentatively, D is TRBD2 (6 bases). The V gene's germline CDR1 is ENHRY and CDR2 SYGVKD. The CDR3 loop spans 13 amino acids. V lost 4 bases and J lost 2, with 8 bases in between. The CDR3 bases are TGTGCCATCAGTGGGACTACACAAGAGACCCAGTACTTC. This encodes CAISGTTQETQYF.

This chain joins TRBV5-1 and TRBJ1-4, with 7 bases lining up with TRBD1. Losses at the gene ends were 3 bases for V and 0 bases for J; bases not matched to a gene: 5. From germline, CDR1 is SGHRS and CDR2 YFSETQ. The CDR3 runs 16 residues. CDR3 in amino acids: CASSSTGAATNEKLFF. CDR3 nucleotides: TGCGCCAGCAGCTCCACAGGGGCCGCAACTAATGAAAAACTGTTTTTT.

In its sample, this clonotype was seen a few times. The chain combines TRBV29-1 with TRBJ1-2; 8 nucleotides align to TRBD1. CDR3 length: 17 residues. Germline trimming cut 5 bases from V and 0 bases from J; bases unmatched to any gene: 14. Per germline, CDR1 SQVTM and CDR2 ANQGSEA. CDR3 nucleotide sequence: TGCAGCGTTCGTCCCGGGACAGGTTCCCGAGCTAACTATGGCTACACCTTC. Translation: CSVRPGTGSRANYGYTF. Together with reference TRBV29-1 and TRBJ1-2, the CDR3 gives the full variable domain: SAVISQKPSRDICQRGTSLTIQCQVDSQVTMMFWYRQQPGQSLTLIATANQGSEATYESGFVIDKFPISRPNLTFSTLTVSNMSPEDSSIYLCSVRPGTGSRANYGYTFGSGTRLTVV.

The J gene is TRBJ1-5, the V gene TRBV20-1; 8 positions match TRBD1. V was pared by 0 bases and J by 5 bases, with 0 bases of the junction left unmatched. The CDR3 runs to 13 residues. Germline V CDR1 and CDR2: DFQATT, SNEGSKA (reference sequence). The CDR3 DNA reads as TGCAGTGCTAGAGAGACAGGGGATCAGCCCCAGCATTTT. This translates into CSARETGDQPQHF.

V gene TRBV7-3 combines with J gene TRBJ2-1; TRBD2 is a possible D gene (7 bases). The CDR3 spans 18 residues. V lost 5 bases and J 4 bases, leaving 24 bases between the germline ends. Per the germline V gene, CDR1 is SGHTA and CDR2 is FQGTGA. CDR3 sequence: CASSPRGGFPAGYNEQFF. CDR3 sequence (DNA): TGTGCCAGCAGCCCTAGGGGGGGATTCCCCGCGGGGTACAATGAGCAGTTCTTC.

This clonotype was found a few times. The rearrangement joins TRBV27 to TRBJ1-2, with D possibly matching TRBD1 (5 bases). The CDR3 is made up of 15 amino acids. V was pared by 5 bases and J by 7 bases, with 20 bases between. Germline values: CDR1 MNHEY, CDR2 SMNVEV (reference sequence). The CDR3 DNA follows: TGTGCCAGCAGTAACTCCGGGGGGTTCACTATTGGCTACACCTTC. Its translation is CASSNSGGFTIGYTF.

The CDR3 DNA follows: TGTGCCATAGGGACTAGGAACTACGAGCAGTACTTC. This sequence encodes CAIGTRNYEQYF. V gene TRBV10-3 combines with J gene TRBJ2-7; the match to TRBD2 covers 8 bases. This CDR3 is built from 12 residues. With 9 bases clipped from V and 3 bases from J, the junction kept 4 bases outside the gene matches. Germline V gene data show CDR1 as ENHRY and CDR2 as SYGVKD.

V and J are TRBV2 and TRBJ2-5; D not certain. Germline loops: CDR1 SNHLY, CDR2 FYNNEI. Trimming left V 3 bases short and J 3 bases short, with 11 bases between. The CDR3 has 14 residues. The CDR3 here is CASSDGWIKETQYF. CDR3 coding DNA: TGTGCCAGCAGTGATGGCTGGATAAAAGAGACCCAGTACTTC.

This chain links TRBV7-6 with TRBJ2-7; a possible D gene is TRBD1 (5 bases). CDR1 and CDR2 from the germline V gene are SGHVS and FNYEAQ. The CDR3 consists of 15 residues. V lost 5 bases to trimming and J lost 0 bases, with 14 bases between them. CDR3: CASSDIDSPSYEQYF. The DNA of the CDR3 is TGTGCCAGCAGCGACATCGACAGTCCCTCCTACGAGCAGTACTTC. The full variable domain, rest sourced from reference TRBV7-6 and TRBJ2-7, is GAGVSQSPRYKVTKRGQDVALRCDPISGHVSLYWYRQALGQGPEFLTYFNYEAQQDKSGLPNDRFSAERPEGSISTLTIQRTEQRDSAMYRCASSDIDSPSYEQYFGPGTRLTVT.

The V and J genes are TRBV12-3 or TRBV12-4 and TRBJ1-5; a possible D gene is TRBD1 (6 bases). The CDR3 is 14 residues long. V shed 4 bases and J shed 7 bases, with 14 bases lying between them. CDR3 loop: CASSCRGGPQPQHF. CDR3 in DNA: TGTGCCAGCAGTTGCAGGGGCGGACCCCAGCCCCAGCATTTT.

The V call is TRBV4-1, the J call TRBJ2-7; 7 nucleotides match TRBD1. Trimming removed 1 base from V and 2 bases from J; junction bases left unmatched: 14. Looked up from germline, CDR1 is MGHRA and CDR2 is YSYEKL. There are 18 residues in the CDR3. CDR3 DNA sequence: TGCGCCAGCAGCCAAGCCCACGGGGTGCGTACAGGGGCCTACGAGCAGTACTTC. The encoded protein is CASSQAHGVRTGAYEQYF.

This chain connects TRBV20-1 to TRBJ2-1; the D gene is possibly TRBD2 (6 bases). Germline CDR1 reads DFQATT; CDR2 reads SNEGSKA (reference sequence). The CDR3 is 13 residues long. The V end lost 1 base, the J end lost 6 bases, and 10 bases lay between the germline ends. CDR3 sequence reads: CSARGEVLNEQFF. CDR3 nucleotides: TGCAGTGCTAGAGGGGAGGTTCTCAATGAGCAGTTCTTC.

Many counts were recorded for this clonotype. This chain links TRBV5-1 with TRBJ2-4; D ambiguous. Trimming removed 4 bases from V and 2 bases from J, with 16 bases in between. The length of the CDR3 is 16 residues. Germline values: CDR1 SGHRS, CDR2 YFSETQ. The CDR3 region has the DNA TGCGCCAGCAGCCCGAGCATAGAGCCCACCAAAAACATTCAGTACTTC. Its protein is CASSPSIEPTKNIQYF.

The chain combines TRBV3-1 with TRBJ1-5; D possibly corresponds to TRBD1 (6 bases). Germline lookup yields CDR1 LGHDT and CDR2 YNNKEL (reference sequence). Trimming left V 3 bases short and J 3 bases short, with 9 bases between. This CDR3 is built from 14 residues. This CDR3 reads CASSHRGYNQPQHF. In nucleotides, the CDR3 is TGTGCCAGCAGCCACAGGGGTTACAATCAGCCCCAGCATTTT.

The chain links TRBV13 to TRBJ2-3, with TRBD1 as a possible D gene (6 bases). The length of the CDR3 is 15 residues. CDR1 and CDR2 from the germline V gene are PRHDT and FYEKMQ (reference sequence). Trimming removed 5 bases from V and 2 bases from J, with 14 bases in between. The CDR3 bases are TGTGCCAGCAGCCAAGGGACAACCATCACAGATACGCAGTATTTT. Its protein product is CASSQGTTITDTQYF.

This clonotype was seen more than once but under ten times. The chain carries TRBV4-2 and TRBJ1-6; D is uncertain. There are 13 residues in the CDR3. Germline V lookup: CDR1 LGHNA, CDR2 YNFKEQ. Trimming pared 0 bases from V and 10 bases from J, leaving 7 bases between. The CDR3 region is CASSQDTTSPLHF. Written as DNA, the CDR3 is TGTGCCAGCAGCCAAGATACGACCTCACCCCTCCACTTT.

The CDR3 loop is CASSPEVGMIGPYEQYF. CDR3 DNA sequence: TGTGCCAGCTCACCAGAGGTGGGGATGATAGGACCCTACGAGCAGTACTTC. The chain joins TRBV18 to TRBJ2-7; the D is unclear. V lost 2 bases and J 2 bases, leaving 19 bases between the germline ends. The CDR3 totals 17 residues. CDR1 is KGHSH and CDR2 is LQKENI in the germline V gene.

The J gene is TRBJ2-3, the V gene TRBV20-1; D not certain. The CDR3 runs 14 residues. Trimming stripped 3 bases from V and 0 bases from J, with 10 bases between. Germline CDR1 and CDR2: DFQATT and SNEGSKA (reference sequence). The CDR3 sequence: CSARVAVSTDTQYF. As DNA, the CDR3 is TGCAGTGCTAGGGTTGCCGTCAGCACAGATACGCAGTATTTT.

This sequence joins TRBV5-1 and TRBJ1-1; no firm D call. The CDR3 has 14 residues. Trimming removed 7 bases at V and 0 bases at J, with 13 bases between. Germline V gives CDR1 SGHRS, CDR2 YFSETQ. The CDR3 DNA sequence: TGCGCCAGCTCCTACTCGAGCCTGAACACTGAAGCTTTCTTT. This codes for CASSYSSLNTEAFF.

The sample holds one count of this clonotype. V is TRBV12-3 or TRBV12-4 and J is TRBJ1-5, with 11 nucleotides matching TRBD1. This CDR3 is 17 amino acids long. V was pared by 5 bases and J by 4 bases, with 10 bases of the junction left unmatched. Here the CDR3 DNA reads TGTGCCAGCAGTGAAACCCGGGACAGGGGGGTTAATCAGCCCCAGCATTTT. Its translation is CASSETRDRGVNQPQHF.

This clonotype was seen a handful of times. V is TRBV12-3 or TRBV12-4 and J is TRBJ1-2, with unresolved D. Trimming removed 4 bases from V and 8 bases from J, with 11 bases in between. The CDR3 is 12 residues long. As DNA, the CDR3 is TGTGCCAGCAGTTCGCTCGAGGGCGGCTACACCTTC. Translated, it gives CASSSLEGGYTF.

A word on this clonotype: One end of the junction does not line up with germline, which may come from a read error. The chain combines TRBV7-9 with TRBJ2-1; TRBD2 aligns across 10 bases. The J call may be faulty, since TRBJ2-7 better matches the DNA end. The germline CDR1 and CDR2 sequences are SEHNR and FQNEAQ (reference sequence). CDR3 length: 16 residues. This CDR3 reads CASSSRLAGRTYEQYF. The DNA of the CDR3 is TGTGCCAGCAGTTCTCGACTAGCGGGTAGAACCTATGAGCAGTACTTC.